This T cell receptor beta chain appears in the sequencing data of a study of CD8 T cells in Susac syndrome. Study observations and caveats: Acknowledgment was made by the study that its TCR sequencing and HLA analysis involved a relatively small number of individuals.

The control group consisted of healthy donors matched for age and sex. Turning to this clonotype: The antigen is not known.

The CDR3 has 13 residues. Per the germline V gene, CDR1 is SGDLS and CDR2 is YYNGEE. V lost 3 bases, J lost 3 bases, and 0 bases stayed unmatched. RNA was extracted with the RNeasy kit, and a quantity of about 0.5 to 1 ug was reverse transcribed using random hexamers. Amplification of TCR beta CDR3 across 54 Vbeta and 13 Jbeta was performed with immunoSEQ multiplex PCR. Using its own MiXCR run on the immunoSEQ multiplex PCR reads, TCRdb lists one record per CDR3 protein. Found here are under 150,000 distinct CDR3 sequences, 94% of them singletons; the top ten hold 0.25% to 0.3%. This chain links TRBV9 with TRBJ2-7; 10 bases align to TRBD2. This receptor was taken from a human donor in good health. Sequenced: CD8+ T cells from PBMCs. The CDR3 DNA is TGTGCCAGCAGCGGGACTAGCGGCTACGAGCAGTACTTC. Translated, it gives CASSGTSGYEQYF.